What follows describes a single T cell receptor (beta chain). The antigen is not known. The V end was cut by 1 base, the J end by 3 bases, with 3 bases between. CDR1 is KGHDR and CDR2 is SFDVKD in the germline V gene. CDR3 length: 12 amino acids. The data originate from a study of T cell responses to AZD1222 COVID-19 vaccine. Profiled with immunoSEQ multiplex PCR; TCRdb holds only in-frame clones, not every one. Of 35,000 or so clones in the sample, approximately 91% are singletons; the top ten hold around 7%. Points from the study as a whole: Spike-spanning, vaccine-associated CD4 TCRs were dominant at 160-218 and 743-854.

Sequenced material: peripheral blood, taken on day 0 of AZD1222 vaccination. The chain couples TRBV24-1 to TRBJ2-7; D gene uncertain. This TCR came from an adult in good health. In nucleotides, the CDR3 is TGTGCCACCAGTGATTTAGGCTACGAGCAGTACTTC. The encoded protein is CATSDLGYEQYF.